These T cell receptor beta chains were read from a single sample in a study of shared clonotypes between healthy human individuals. Clones were sequenced by immunoSEQ multiplex PCR, and TCRdb holds only the in-frame ones, with some missing. The sample consists of 550,000 to 600,000 clones, roughly 98% of them appearing once. Sequenced material: naive CD8+ T cells sorted from blood. The source is a man aged 30 to 45 in good health. Each CDR3 is given with its conserved first and last residue. D genes are given only for firm matches. Clone sizes are given selectively: once, few, many, or a class where the clone is expanded.

V: TRBV27; size: once; J: TRBJ2-7; D: NA; CDR3: CASRRQVFDYEQYF; DNA: TGTGCCAGCAGAAGACAGGTATTCGACTACGAGCAGTACTTC
V: TRBV9; size: NA; J: TRBJ2-7; D: TRBD1; CDR3: CASSDMQGARSYEQYF; DNA: TGTGCCAGCAGCGACATGCAGGGGGCGCGGTCCTACGAGCAGTACTTC
V: TRBV7-9; size: NA; J: TRBJ2-3; D: NA; CDR3: CASSTVQGLADTQYF; DNA: TGTGCCAGCAGCACAGTCCAAGGGCTGGCAGATACGCAGTATTTT
V: TRBV15; size: NA; J: TRBJ2-1; D: NA; CDR3: CATSSEEGSRRNEQFF; DNA: TGTGCCACCAGCAGTGAGGAGGGGTCCCGGCGGAATGAGCAGTTCTTC
V: TRBV5-1; size: NA; J: TRBJ2-3; D: NA; CDR3: CASSYTGRSTDTQYF; DNA: TGCGCCAGCAGCTATACAGGGAGGAGCACAGATACGCAGTATTTT
V: TRBV9; size: NA; J: TRBJ2-5; D: TRBD1; CDR3: CASSAPGTDQETQYF; DNA: TGTGCCAGCAGCGCCCCGGGGACAGACCAAGAGACCCAGTACTTC
V: TRBV13; size: NA; J: TRBJ2-7; D: NA; CDR3: CASSSYRGEQYF; DNA: TGTGCCAGCAGCTCCTACCGCGGCGAGCAGTACTTC
V: TRBV4-1; size: NA; J: TRBJ2-7; D: NA; CDR3: CASSQTVGSSYEQYF; DNA: TGCGCCAGCAGCCAAACGGTTGGTAGCTCCTACGAGCAGTACTTC
V: TRBV27; size: NA; J: TRBJ2-7; D: NA; CDR3: CASSYYGPSYEQYF; DNA: TGTGCCAGCAGCTACTATGGGCCCTCCTACGAGCAGTACTTC
V: TRBV27; size: NA; J: TRBJ2-1; D: TRBD2; CDR3: CASKTSGAYDNEQFF; DNA: TGTGCCAGCAAGACTAGCGGGGCTTACGACAATGAGCAGTTCTTC
V: TRBV29-1; size: NA; J: TRBJ2-7; D: NA; CDR3: CSVIGDSTWGEQYF; DNA: TGCAGCGTTATAGGTGATTCCACCTGGGGCGAGCAGTACTTC
V: TRBV7-2; size: NA; J: TRBJ2-3; D: NA; CDR3: CASIHQTDTQYF; DNA: TGTGCCAGCATCCATCAAACAGATACGCAGTATTTT
V: TRBV21-1; size: NA; J: TRBJ1-5; D: NA; CDR3: CASSTQGLNQPQHF; DNA: TGTGCCAGCAGCACGCAAGGCCTGAATCAGCCCCAGCATTTT
V: TRBV9; size: NA; J: TRBJ2-7; D: TRBD2; CDR3: CASSSQRTSGSDYYEQYF; DNA: TGTGCCAGCAGCTCACAGCGGACTAGCGGGAGTGATTACTACGAGCAGTACTTC
V: TRBV11-2; size: NA; J: TRBJ2-3; D: TRBD2; CDR3: CASSLDEGLANTDTQYF; DNA: TGTGCCAGCAGCTTAGATGAGGGACTAGCGAACACAGATACGCAGTATTTT
V: TRBV29-1; size: once; J: TRBJ1-2; D: NA; CDR3: CSVVSSGDYGYTF; DNA: TGCAGCGTTGTTAGTTCCGGCGACTATGGCTACACCTTC
V: TRBV6-5; size: NA; J: TRBJ2-7; D: TRBD1; CDR3: CASSYGTGDEQYF; DNA: TGTGCCAGCAGTTATGGGACAGGGGACGAGCAGTACTTC
V: TRBV4-1; size: once; J: TRBJ1-2; D: NA; CDR3: CASSQDQGQVWNYGYTF; DNA: TGCGCCAGCAGCCAAGATCAGGGGCAGGTATGGAACTATGGCTACACCTTC
V: TRBV29-1; size: NA; J: TRBJ2-7; D: TRBD1; CDR3: CSVEGQGESYEQYF; DNA: TGCAGCGTTGAAGGTCAGGGGGAATCCTACGAGCAGTACTTC
V: TRBV28; size: NA; J: TRBJ1-1; D: NA; CDR3: CASSRADRNTEAFF; DNA: TGTGCCAGCAGCCGAGCGGACAGGAACACTGAAGCTTTCTTT
V: TRBV10-3; size: NA; J: TRBJ1-3; D: NA; CDR3: CAISEAGTLDTIYF; DNA: TGTGCCATCAGTGAAGCAGGGACGCTCGACACCATATATTTT
V: TRBV15; size: NA; J: TRBJ2-2; D: NA; CDR3: CATSRAVNTGELFF; DNA: TGTGCCACCAGCAGAGCAGTGAACACCGGGGAGCTGTTTTTT
V: TRBV10-3; size: NA; J: TRBJ2-3; D: TRBD2; CDR3: CAIGSGSTDTQYF; DNA: TGTGCCATCGGTAGCGGGAGCACAGATACGCAGTATTTT
V: TRBV6-5; size: NA; J: TRBJ2-7; D: NA; CDR3: CASSSNYEQYF; DNA: TGTGCCAGCAGTTCTAACTACGAGCAGTACTTC
V: TRBV9; size: NA; J: TRBJ2-1; D: NA; CDR3: CASSGTNEQFF; DNA: TGTGCCAGCAGCGGGACGAATGAGCAGTTCTTC
V: TRBV11-2; size: once; J: TRBJ2-7; D: NA; CDR3: CASSLRYEQYF; DNA: TGTGCCAGCAGCTTAAGGTACGAGCAGTACTTC
V: TRBV29-1; size: NA; J: TRBJ1-1; D: TRBD1; CDR3: CSERTGVNTEAFF; DNA: TGCAGCGAGCGGACAGGAGTGAACACTGAAGCTTTCTTT
V: TRBV28; size: once; J: TRBJ2-5; D: TRBD1; CDR3: CASSPRVTGGLETQYF; DNA: TGTGCCAGCAGCCCGAGGGTGACAGGGGGATTGGAGACCCAGTACTTC
V: TRBV7-6; size: NA; J: TRBJ1-1; D: NA; CDR3: CASSSLDRVGAFF; DNA: TGTGCCAGCAGCTCCCTGGACCGGGTTGGGGCTTTCTTT
V: TRBV29-1; size: NA; J: TRBJ2-3; D: TRBD2; CDR3: CSVAPTSASTDTQYF; DNA: TGCAGCGTTGCGCCGACTAGCGCCAGCACAGATACGCAGTATTTT
V: TRBV14; size: NA; J: TRBJ2-5; D: NA; CDR3: CASSRGGETQYF; DNA: TGTGCCAGCTCAAGAGGAGGTGAGACCCAGTACTTC
V: TRBV29-1; size: NA; J: TRBJ1-2; D: NA; CDR3: CSVGDTTYGYTF; DNA: TGCAGCGTTGGAGACACGACATATGGCTACACCTTC
V: TRBV29-1; size: NA; J: TRBJ2-1; D: NA; CDR3: CSVDSWALNEQFF; DNA: TGCAGCGTTGATTCTTGGGCCCTCAATGAGCAGTTCTTC